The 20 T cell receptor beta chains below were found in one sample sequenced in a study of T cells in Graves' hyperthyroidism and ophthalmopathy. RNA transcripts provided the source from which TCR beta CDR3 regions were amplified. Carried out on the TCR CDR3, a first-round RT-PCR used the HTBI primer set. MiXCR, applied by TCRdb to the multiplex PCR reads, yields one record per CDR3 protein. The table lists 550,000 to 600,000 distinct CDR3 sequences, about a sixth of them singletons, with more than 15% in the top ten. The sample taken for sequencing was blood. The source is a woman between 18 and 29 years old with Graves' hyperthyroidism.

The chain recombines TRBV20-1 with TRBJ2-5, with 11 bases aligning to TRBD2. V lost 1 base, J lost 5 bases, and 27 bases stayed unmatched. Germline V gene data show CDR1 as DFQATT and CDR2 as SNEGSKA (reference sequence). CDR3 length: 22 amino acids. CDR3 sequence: CSARARGGSAEGSGRAAETQYF. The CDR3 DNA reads TGCAGTGCTAGAGCCCGTGGAGGGAGCGCGGAGGGTAGCGGGAGGGCCGCGGAGACCCAGTACTTC.

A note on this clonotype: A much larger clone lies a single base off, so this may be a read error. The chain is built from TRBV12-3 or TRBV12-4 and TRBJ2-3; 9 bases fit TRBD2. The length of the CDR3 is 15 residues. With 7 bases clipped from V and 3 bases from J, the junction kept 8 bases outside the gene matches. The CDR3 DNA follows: TGTGCCAGCAATCGGACTAGCGAGACGACAGATACGCAGTATTTT. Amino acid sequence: CASNRTSETTDTQYF.

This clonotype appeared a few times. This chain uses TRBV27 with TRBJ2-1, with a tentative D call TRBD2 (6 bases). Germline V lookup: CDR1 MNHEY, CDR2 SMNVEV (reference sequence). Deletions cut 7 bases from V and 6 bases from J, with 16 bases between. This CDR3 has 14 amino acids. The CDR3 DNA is TGTGCCAGCACAGTGGGGGGACGGTTCAATGAGCAGTTCTTC. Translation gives CASTVGGRFNEQFF.

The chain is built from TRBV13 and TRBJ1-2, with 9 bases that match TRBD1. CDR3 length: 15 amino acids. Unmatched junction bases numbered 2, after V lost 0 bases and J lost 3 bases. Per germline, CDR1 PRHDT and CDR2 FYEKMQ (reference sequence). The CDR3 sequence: CASSLGRTGDYGYTF. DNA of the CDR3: TGTGCCAGCAGCTTAGGCCGGACAGGGGACTATGGCTACACCTTC. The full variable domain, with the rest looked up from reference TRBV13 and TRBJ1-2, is AAGVIQSPRHLIKEKRETATLKCYPIPRHDTVYWYQQGPGQDPQFLISFYEKMQSDKGSIPDRFSAQQFSDYHSELNMSSLELGDSALYFCASSLGRTGDYGYTFGSGTRLTVV.

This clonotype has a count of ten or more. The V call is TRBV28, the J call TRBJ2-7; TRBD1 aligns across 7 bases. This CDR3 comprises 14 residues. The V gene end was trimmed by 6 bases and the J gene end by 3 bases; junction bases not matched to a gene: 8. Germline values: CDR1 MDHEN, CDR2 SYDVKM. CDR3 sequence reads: CASRLPGQHYEQYF. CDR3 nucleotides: TGTGCCAGCAGACTCCCGGGACAGCACTACGAGCAGTACTTC.

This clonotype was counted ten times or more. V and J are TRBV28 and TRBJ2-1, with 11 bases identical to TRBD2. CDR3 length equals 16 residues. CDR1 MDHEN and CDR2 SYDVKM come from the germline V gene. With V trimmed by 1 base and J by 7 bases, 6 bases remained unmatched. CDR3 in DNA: TGTGCCAGCAGTTTATTCGGGACTAGCGGTGTAAATGAGCAGTTCTTC. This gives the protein CASSLFGTSGVNEQFF.

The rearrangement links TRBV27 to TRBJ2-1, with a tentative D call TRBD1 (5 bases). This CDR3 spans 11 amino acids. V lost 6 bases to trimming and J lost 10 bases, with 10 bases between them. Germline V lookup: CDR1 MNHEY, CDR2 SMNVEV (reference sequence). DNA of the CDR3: TGTGCCAGCAGCAGGGATCGGGAGCAGTTCTTC. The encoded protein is CASSRDREQFF.

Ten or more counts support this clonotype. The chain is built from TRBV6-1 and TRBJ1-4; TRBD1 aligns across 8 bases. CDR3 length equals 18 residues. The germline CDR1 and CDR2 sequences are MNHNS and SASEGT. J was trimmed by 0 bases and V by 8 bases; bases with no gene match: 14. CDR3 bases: TGTGCCAGCGGATTCGGGGACAGGCAGTCTGCAACTAATGAAAAACTGTTTTTT. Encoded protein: CASGFGDRQSATNEKLFF.

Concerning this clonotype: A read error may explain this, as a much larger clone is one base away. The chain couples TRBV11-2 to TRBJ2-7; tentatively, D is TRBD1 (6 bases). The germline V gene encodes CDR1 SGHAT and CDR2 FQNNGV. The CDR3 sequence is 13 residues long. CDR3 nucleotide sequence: TGTGCCAGCAGCTTAGGGACAGACTACGAGCCGTACTTC. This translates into CASSLGTDYEPYF.

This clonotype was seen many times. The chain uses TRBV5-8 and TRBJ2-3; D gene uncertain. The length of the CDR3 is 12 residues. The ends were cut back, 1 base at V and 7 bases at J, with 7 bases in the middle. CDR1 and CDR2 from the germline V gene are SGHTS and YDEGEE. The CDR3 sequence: CASSLIGYTQYF. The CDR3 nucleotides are TGTGCCAGCAGCTTGATCGGGTATACGCAGTATTTT.

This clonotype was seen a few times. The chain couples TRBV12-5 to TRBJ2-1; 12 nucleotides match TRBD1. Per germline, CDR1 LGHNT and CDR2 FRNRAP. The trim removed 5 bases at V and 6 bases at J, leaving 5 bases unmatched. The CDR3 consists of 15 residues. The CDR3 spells CASGLGTGGFNEQFF. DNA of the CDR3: TGTGCTAGTGGTCTCGGGACAGGGGGCTTCAATGAGCAGTTCTTC.

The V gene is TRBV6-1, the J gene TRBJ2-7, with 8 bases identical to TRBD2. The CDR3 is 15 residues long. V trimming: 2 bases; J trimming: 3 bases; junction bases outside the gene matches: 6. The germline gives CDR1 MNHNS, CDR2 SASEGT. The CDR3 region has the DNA TGTGCCAGCAGTGAACTTGGGACTAGGGACTACGAGCAGTACTTC. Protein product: CASSELGTRDYEQYF.

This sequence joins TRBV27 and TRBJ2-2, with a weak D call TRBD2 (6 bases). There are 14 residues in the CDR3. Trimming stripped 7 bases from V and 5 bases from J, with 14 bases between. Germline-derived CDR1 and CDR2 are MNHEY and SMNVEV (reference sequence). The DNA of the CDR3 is TGTGCCAGCAACCAATTCGGGGGTACCGGGGAGCTGTTTTTT. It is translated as CASNQFGGTGELFF.

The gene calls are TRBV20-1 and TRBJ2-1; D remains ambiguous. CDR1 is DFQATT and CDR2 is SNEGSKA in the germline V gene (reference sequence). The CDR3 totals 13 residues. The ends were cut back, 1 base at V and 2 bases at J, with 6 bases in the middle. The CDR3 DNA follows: TGCAGTGCTAGAGTTTCGCCCTACAATGAGCAGTTCTTC. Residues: CSARVSPYNEQFF.

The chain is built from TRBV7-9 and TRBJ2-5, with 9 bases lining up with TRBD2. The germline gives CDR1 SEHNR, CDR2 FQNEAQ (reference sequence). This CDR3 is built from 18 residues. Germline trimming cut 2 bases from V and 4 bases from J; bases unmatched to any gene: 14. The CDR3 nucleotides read TGTGCCAGCAGCTTAATGATGATAGCGGGAGTAGTGAGAGAGACCCAGTACTTC. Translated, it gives CASSLMMIAGVVRETQYF.

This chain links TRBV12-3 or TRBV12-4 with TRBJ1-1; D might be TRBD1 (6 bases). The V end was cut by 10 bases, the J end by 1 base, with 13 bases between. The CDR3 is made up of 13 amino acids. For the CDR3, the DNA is TGTGCCACCCTCGGGGGGCCGAACACTGAAGCTTTCTTT. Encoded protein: CATLGGPNTEAFF.

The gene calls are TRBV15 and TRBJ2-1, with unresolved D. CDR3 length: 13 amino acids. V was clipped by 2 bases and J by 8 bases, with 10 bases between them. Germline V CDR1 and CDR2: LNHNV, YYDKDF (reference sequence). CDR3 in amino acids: CATSRRIGDEQFF. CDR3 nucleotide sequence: TGTGCCACCAGCAGACGAATTGGGGATGAGCAGTTCTTC.

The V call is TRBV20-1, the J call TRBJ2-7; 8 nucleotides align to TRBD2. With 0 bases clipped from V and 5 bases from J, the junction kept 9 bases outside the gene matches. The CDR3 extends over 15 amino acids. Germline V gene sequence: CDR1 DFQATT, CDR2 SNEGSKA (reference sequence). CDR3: CSARDSVAGLDEQYF. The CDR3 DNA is TGCAGTGCTAGAGATTCCGTAGCGGGGCTCGACGAGCAGTACTTC.

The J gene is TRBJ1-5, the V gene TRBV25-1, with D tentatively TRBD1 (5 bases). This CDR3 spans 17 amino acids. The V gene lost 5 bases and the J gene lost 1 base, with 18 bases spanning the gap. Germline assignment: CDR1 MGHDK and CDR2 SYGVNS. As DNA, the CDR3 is TGTGCCAGCAGTCCCCCGGGGGACCCAGGGAGCAATCAGCCCCAGCATTTT. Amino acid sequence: CASSPPGDPGSNQPQHF. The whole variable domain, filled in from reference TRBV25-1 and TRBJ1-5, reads EADIYQTPRYLVIGTGKKITLECSQTMGHDKMYWYQQDPGMELHLIHYSYGVNSTEKGDLSSESTVSRIRTEHFPLTLESARPSHTSQYLCASSPPGDPGSNQPQHFGDGTRLSIL.

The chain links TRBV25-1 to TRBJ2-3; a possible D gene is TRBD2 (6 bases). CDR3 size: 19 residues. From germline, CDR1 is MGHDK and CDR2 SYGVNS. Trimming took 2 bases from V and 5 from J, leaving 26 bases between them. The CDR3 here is CASSEEVGRGPSNLDTQYF. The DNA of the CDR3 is TGTGCCAGCAGTGAAGAGGTTGGGCGGGGACCGTCGAACCTAGATACGCAGTATTTT.